This entry describes one T cell receptor (beta chain). The antigen remains undetermined. This record comes from a study of T cell responses to AZD1222 COVID-19 vaccine. Overall study findings and caveats: An increase in Spike-specific TCR breadth and depth was observed after two AZD1222 doses. Every sample of the repertoires postdated the peak T cell response. CD4 TCRs associated with vaccination spanned spike, dominating at 160-218 and 743-854. There were mostly white British donors and more females than males, and clonal diversity was possibly underestimated.

Sequencing used immunoSEQ multiplex PCR; TCRdb keeps in-frame clones, though not all of them. Of more than 85,000 clones detected, 70% to 90% appear once; the ten largest clones hold roughly 3.2%. The CDR3 runs to 14 residues. Germline assignment: CDR1 LGHDT and CDR2 YNNKEL (reference sequence). The ends were cut back, 5 bases at V and 7 bases at J, with 15 bases in the middle. The chain links TRBV3-1 (or the pseudogene TRBV3-2) to TRBJ1-3; D is uncertain. The source material was peripheral blood, sampled on day 0 of AZD1222 vaccination. This sequence was found in an adult in good health. The CDR3 here is CASSSRRLENTIYF. The CDR3 nucleotides read TGTGCCAGCAGCTCGAGGAGGCTTGAGAACACCATATATTTT.